Below are 5 T cell receptor beta chains sequenced from a single sample in a study of CD8+ T cells in alopecia areata. Isolated RNA was reverse transcribed into cDNA used as the sequencing template. Only in-frame clones appear in the TCRdb table, and some are missing; sequencing was by immunoSEQ multiplex PCR. The record shows approximately 280,000 clones for this sample, with no singletons present. Cells from pooled cutaneous lymph nodes were sorted by CD4, CD8alpha, NKG2D, NKG2ACE and other markers. Sequencing was carried out using CD4+ T cells sorted from a lymph node. These receptor sequences come from a C3H/HeJ mouse with alopecia areata. The mice in this strain carry MHC haplotype H2-k.

This clone has a handful of counts. Genes here carry mouse names. Coverage ceases 4 residues before the CDR3 finishes, and the germline J gene fills in the end. Other DNA sequences within the sample encode an identical CDR3. The chain employs TRBV3 and TRBJ2-5; TRBD1 matches at 12 bases. The CDR3 is 16 residues long. J was trimmed by 2 bases and V by 5 bases; bases with no gene match: 5. Looked up from germline, CDR1 is SNHLY and CDR2 is FYNGKV (reference sequence). The part of the CDR3 DNA that was read is TGTGCCAGCAGCCTCGGGACAGGGGGCTTCCAAGAC. This codes for CASSLGTGGFQD. The CDR3 as a whole reads CASSLGTGGFQDTQYF.

As regards this clone: Genes and germline are mouse. The read falls 4 residues short of the CDR3 end, and the missing part is taken from the germline J gene. The chain recombines TRBV13-1 with TRBJ2-5; D remains unclear. The CDR3 extends over 14 amino acids. Germline CDR1 is NSHNY and CDR2 is SYGAGN. V lost 0 bases to trimming and J lost 2 bases, with 7 bases between them. Partial CDR3 DNA: TGTGCCAGCAGTGATGCACAGTCCCAAGAC. This gives the protein CASSDAQSQD. The entire CDR3 is CASSDAQSQDTQYF.

A remark on this clone: Any gene name here is a mouse gene name. The read ends 4 residues shy of where the CDR3 ends; the end is completed using the germline J gene. The V call is TRBV5, the J call TRBJ2-7; 7 bases are a match to TRBD2. The CDR3 has 13 amino acids. Germline CDR1 and CDR2: LGHNA and YNLKQL (reference sequence). CDR3 DNA, as far as it was read: TGTGCCAGCAGCCAAGAGGACTGGTAT. This codes for CASSQEDWY. The whole CDR3 protein is CASSQEDWYEQYF.

The sample holds a few counts of this clone. Mouse germline and gene names are used. The sequenced fragment ends 4 residues before the CDR3 boundary, so the rest is inferred from the germline J gene. The chain employs TRBV12-1 and TRBJ1-2, with no clear D. V was pared by 0 bases and J by 0 bases, with 7 bases between. There are 14 residues in the CDR3. Germline V lookup: CDR1 SGHSN, CDR2 HYEKVE. CDR3 sequence: CASSLDMSNSDYTF. CDR3 bases read: TGTGCCAGCTCTCTCGACATGTCAAACTCC.

Details on this clone: Gene and germline names: mouse. The read ends 4 residues early relative to the CDR3; the germline J gene fills the gap. The chain links TRBV19 to TRBJ1-2, with D possibly being TRBD1 (5 bases). Trimming pared 5 bases from V and 3 bases from J, leaving 8 bases between. CDR3 size: 12 residues. The germline V gene has CDR1 FNHDT and CDR2 SITEND (reference sequence). Here the CDR3 reads CASSRADSDYTF. The DNA read from the CDR3 is TGTGCCAGCAGCAGGGCCGACTCC.